Listed below are T cell receptor beta chains from one sample, sequenced in a study of blood T cell repertoires in COVID-19. Sequencing was performed with immunoSEQ multiplex PCR; in TCRdb, only in-frame clones are kept and a portion is missing. The sample consists of around 20,000 clones, 70% to 90% of them appearing once. The sequenced sample consisted of peripheral blood. Every receptor here comes from a human donor with active COVID-19. The donor label of this sample is uncertain. CDR3s leave out the opening cysteine and the closing phenylalanine or tryptophan. Fields, in order: J gene, V gene, CDR3 protein.

>TRBJ1-1|TRBV5-4
ASSPTGGGAFMNTEAF
>TRBJ1-6|TRBV19
ASSIPGTANSPLH
>TRBJ2-7|TRBV18
ASSPETGGYEQY
>TRBJ2-3|TRBV29-1
SVESGMGTDTQY
>TRBJ2-1|TRBV5-4
ASSLGQGEYNEQF
>TRBJ2-7|TRBV7-2
ASSLSKQEQY
>TRBJ2-1|TRBV3-1/TRBV3-2
ATLGLGNEQF
>TRBJ1-3|TRBV9
ASSPQVPSGNTIY
>TRBJ2-3|TRBV19
ASSMTVSLAGDRDTQY
>TRBJ2-3|TRBV30
AWRQGQRDTQY
>TRBJ2-3|TRBV13
ASSLSDPGLRFGTDTQY
>TRBJ1-5|TRBV7-8
ASSFRGNQPQH
>TRBJ2-3|TRBV11-3
ASAWDRSNTQY
>TRBJ1-1|TRBV5-6
ASSPGTVSEAF
>TRBJ2-7|TRBV29-1
SVVDITYEQY
>TRBJ2-2|TRBV3-1/TRBV3-2
ASSQDQGAGELF
>TRBJ2-7|TRBV11-2
ASSSRTGGNEQY
>TRBJ2-2|TRBV5-4
ASSRQGADTGELF
>TRBJ2-7|TRBV7-2
ASSDRRQGRYEQY
>TRBJ2-1|TRBV7-8
ASSFSSPSYNEQF
>TRBJ1-5|TRBV5-8
ASSLLKGQRLPQH
>TRBJ2-7|TRBV2
ASSEAGQGFEQY
>TRBJ1-1|TRBV5-5
ASSFQGAVNTEAF